The T cell receptor (beta chain) described here comes from a study of OX40 agonist ivuxolimab in advanced cancers. At the level of the study: Aged roughly 20 to 85 with a mean of around 60 years, they were around 83% male.

Clones were read by immunoSEQ multiplex PCR, and TCRdb kept only the in-frame ones, dropping some. Here the sample spans more than 75,000 clones, around four fifths being singletons. V was clipped by 4 bases and J by 0 bases, with 16 bases between them. CDR3 length: 16 residues. Germline V gives CDR1 SGHRS, CDR2 YFSETQ. Baseline, cycle 4 day 1, and cycle 7 day 1 were the blood sampling points. The clonotype comes from an adult with an advanced solid tumor such as melanoma, head and neck, liver or kidney cancer. The sequenced sample was CD4+ or CD8+ T cells sorted from blood, obtained in a trial of the OX40 agonist ivuxolimab. This chain uses TRBV5-1 with TRBJ1-1; D not certain. In DNA form, the CDR3 reads TGCGCCAGCAGCCCGGGTGGAGAGTTGCTGAACACTGAAGCTTTCTTT. It yields the protein CASSPGGELLNTEAFF.